This entry concerns a single T cell receptor beta chain. This sample was included in a study of shared T cell receptors in the human thymus. Measured with immunoSEQ multiplex PCR; TCRdb has only the in-frame clones, and not every one. This sample has about 400,000 clones, with over 90% found just once. Deletions cut 3 bases from V and 2 bases from J, with 16 bases between. Per germline, CDR1 SQVTM and CDR2 ANQGSEA. The length of the CDR3 is 15 residues. The sample consisted of thymocytes. The sequence was obtained from a human donor. The chain carries TRBV29-1 and TRBJ1-2; D unclear. CDR3 sequence: CSVDVFSGLNYGYTF. The CDR3 DNA sequence: TGCAGCGTTGATGTGTTTTCAGGATTGAACTATGGCTACACCTTC.